This T cell receptor (beta chain) is drawn from a study of blood T cell repertoires in COVID-19. Whole-study context: COVID-19 samples from acute and convalescent phases originated in the United States, Italy and Spain. Sample material is recorded as cDNA or gDNA derived from T cells, B-cell-depleted T cells, or PBMCs.

Source study methods: It was from reference gene primer amplification that nucleated cell counts were estimated. The protocol was immunoSEQ multiplex PCR, while the TCRdb copy is restricted to in-frame clones and leaves out a portion. V and J calls and clone size are as listed in that table; D and trimming were resolved from the DNA. The sample has more than 70,000 clones; about 86% are singletons. This CDR3 region has 12 residues. V shed 7 bases and J shed 9 bases, with 13 bases lying between them. Per germline, CDR1 SNHLY and CDR2 FYNNEI. This clone was recorded a few times. This chain links TRBV2 with TRBJ1-5, with D tentatively TRBD1 (6 bases). Sequenced input: peripheral blood. The TCR comes from a woman of 80 years or more in a cohort sampled during active or convalescent COVID-19. CDR3 sequence: CASKGQVGPQHF. The DNA of the CDR3 is TGTGCCAGCAAGGGACAAGTAGGGCCCCAGCATTTT.